These T cell receptor beta chains were read from a single sample in a study of cytomegalovirus exposure and HLA in healthy donors. Repertoires were generated with immunoSEQ multiplex PCR, while TCRdb's copy carries only in-frame clones and drops some. In the table there are about 190,000 clones, 80% to 85% of which are singletons. Sequencing input: PBMCs. Source of these receptors: a woman between 18 and 30 years old in good health and CMV-seropositive. Both conserved end residues are part of each CDR3. D genes are given only for firm matches. Where a row states a size, it is once, few, many or the class of an expanded clone; other rows omit it.

j_call | d_call | clone_size | v_call | cdr3_aa | cdr3_nt
TRBJ1-2 | TRBD1 | NA | TRBV2 | CASSGTGGGSYTF | TGTGCCAGCAGCGGGACAGGCGGGGGATCCTACACCTTC
TRBJ1-5 | NA | NA | TRBV10-2 | CASSGIDHPRGNQPQHF | TGCGCCAGCAGTGGTATCGACCACCCGAGGGGCAATCAGCCCCAGCATTTT
TRBJ1-1 | TRBD1 | NA | TRBV10-3 | CAIRGQGGTEAFF | TGTGCCATCAGGGGACAGGGAGGAACTGAAGCTTTCTTT
TRBJ2-3 | TRBD2 | medium-sized | TRBV6-4 | CASSEGGGATDTQYF | TGTGCCAGCAGTGAAGGCGGGGGGGCCACAGATACGCAGTATTTT
TRBJ2-2 | TRBD1 | NA | TRBV6-5 | CASKDRGETGELFF | TGTGCCAGCAAAGACAGGGGGGAAACCGGGGAGCTGTTTTTT
TRBJ2-7 | TRBD2 | NA | TRBV7-3 | CASSVNGGSYEQYF | TGTGCCAGCAGCGTCAACGGGGGGTCCTACGAGCAGTACTTC
TRBJ2-3 | TRBD2 | NA | TRBV2 | CASSAPSGGGGGDTQYF | TGTGCCAGCAGTGCCCCATCGGGGGGGGGCGGTGGAGATACGCAGTATTTT
TRBJ1-2 | TRBD1 | once | TRBV5-6 | CASSSQGYGYTF | TGTGCCAGCAGCTCACAGGGGTATGGCTACACCTTC
TRBJ2-7 | TRBD1 | NA | TRBV13 | CASSSGQNYEQYF | TGTGCCAGCAGCTCGGGACAGAACTACGAGCAGTACTTC
TRBJ2-1 | NA | NA | TRBV5-4 | CASSLRVQGKSYNEQFF | TGTGCCAGCAGCTTGCGAGTTCAGGGTAAATCCTACAATGAGCAGTTCTTC